The T cell receptor beta chain under discussion was sequenced for a study of regulatory T cells in long-lasting Graves disease. Study-level points and caveats: Newly diagnosed Graves' patients had higher TCR diversity than persistent ones.

The ends lost 8 bases at V and 6 bases at J; junction bases unmatched: 8. CDR3 length: 13 amino acids. As to this clonotype: As yet, its antigen is unknown. The missing conserved phenylalanine or tryptophan at the end of this CDR3 makes a read error likely.

Described time point: persistent/refractory GD, antithyroid drugs over 5 years with positive TRAb. RNA from PBMCs was the source of the TCR library. Diagnoses of Graves' disease were made by American Thyroid Association guidelines. A peripheral blood sample, roughly 8.7 milliliters in volume, was drawn into EDTA tubes. Researchers made TCR beta libraries by using iRepertoire HTBI primers and running Arm-PCR on CDR3 regions. In TCRdb, the multiplex PCR reads were re-called with MiXCR into one record per CDR3 protein. The sample holds around 460,000 distinct CDR3 sequences, approximately 23% seen once.

This receptor was taken from a female donor with Graves disease. The chain has TRBV12-3 or TRBV12-4 and TRBJ1-2; 8 bases match TRBD1. The input for sequencing was peripheral blood mononuclear cells (PBMCs), taken when the disease was refractory, from a patient treated with antithyroid drugs. For the CDR3, the DNA is TGTGCCAGCTCACCCGGACAGGGTCATGGCTACACCCTC. Translated: CASSPGQGHGYTL.